Listed here is a single T cell receptor (beta chain). Its antigen is not known. These data originate in a study of persistence of HIV-infected CD4 T cells. General study points: CMV- and Gag-responding cells had lower TCRbeta richness than CD3/CD28-responding cells.

Trimming took off 5 bases at V and 7 bases at J, with 6 bases between the two ends. The CDR3 is 11 residues long. CDR1 SEHNR and CDR2 FQNEAQ come from the germline V gene (reference sequence). Stimulation used about 10 ug/mL lysate from CMV-infected fibroblasts. CD4+ T cells upregulating both CD40 ligand and CD69 were sorted as responding cells. CD8+ T cells were removed from PBMCs prior to stimulation. CD8-depleted PBMCs were stimulated 18 hours with anti-CD28/CD49d costimulation, CD40-blocking antibody and enfuvirtide. Sequencing used immunoSEQ version 4 in survey mode. Each sample used up to about 1 ug genomic DNA diluted to roughly 10 ng/uL. Using immunoSEQ multiplex PCR, the repertoire was profiled, and TCRdb retains in-frame clones only, with some absent. Of roughly 20,000 clones listed, almost 65% were seen once; the top ten hold roughly 8%.

This sequence was found in an adult woman with HIV who was CMV-seropositive. The starting material was CD4+ T cells sorted from PBMCs after approximately 19-hour stimulation, obtained from a patient who received antiretroviral therapy. The V call is TRBV7-9, the J call TRBJ2-1; D is perhaps TRBD2 (5 bases). CDR3 DNA: TGTGCCAGCAGCGAGGGAAATGAGCAGTTCTTC. This translates into CASSEGNEQFF.